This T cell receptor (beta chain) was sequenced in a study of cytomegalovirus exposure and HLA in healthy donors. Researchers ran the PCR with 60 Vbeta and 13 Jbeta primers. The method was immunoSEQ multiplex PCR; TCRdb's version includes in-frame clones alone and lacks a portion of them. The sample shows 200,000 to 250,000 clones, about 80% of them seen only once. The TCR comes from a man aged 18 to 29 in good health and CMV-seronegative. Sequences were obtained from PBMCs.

This CDR3 reads CASSSRPERMETQYF. CDR3 DNA sequence: TGTGCCAGCAGCTCCCGGCCGGAGCGTATGGAGACCCAGTACTTC. The chain employs TRBV7-3 and TRBJ2-5; no firm D call. CDR3 length equals 15 residues. The ends were cut back, 4 bases at V and 5 bases at J, with 17 bases in the middle. Germline values: CDR1 SGHTA, CDR2 FQGTGA.